This TCR beta chain originates from a study of beta chain features in type 1 diabetes. Study results and limitations: Researchers report that Type 1 diabetes patients had moderately but significantly shorter TCRB CDR3s across all four CD4+ subsets.

On this clone itself: Antigen unknown.

Germline V gives CDR1 KGHSH, CDR2 LQKENI. V was pared by 3 bases and J by 9 bases, with 9 bases of the junction left unmatched. The CDR3 sequence is 15 residues long. Isolated RNA was reverse transcribed in full, so expressed TCRB transcripts were sequenced. The data were produced by immunoSEQ multiplex PCR, yet TCRdb's version contains in-frame clones alone and is incomplete. In the table there are under 950,000 clones, under 20% of which are singletons. The sequencing input was naive CD4+ T cells from blood. The chain recombines TRBV18 with TRBJ2-1; 9 positions agree with TRBD1. The receptor was derived from a woman aged 18-29 years in good health. The CDR3 region is CASSPRTGERGEQFF. CDR3 sequence (DNA): TGTGCCAGCTCACCCAGGACAGGGGAGAGGGGTGAGCAGTTCTTC.